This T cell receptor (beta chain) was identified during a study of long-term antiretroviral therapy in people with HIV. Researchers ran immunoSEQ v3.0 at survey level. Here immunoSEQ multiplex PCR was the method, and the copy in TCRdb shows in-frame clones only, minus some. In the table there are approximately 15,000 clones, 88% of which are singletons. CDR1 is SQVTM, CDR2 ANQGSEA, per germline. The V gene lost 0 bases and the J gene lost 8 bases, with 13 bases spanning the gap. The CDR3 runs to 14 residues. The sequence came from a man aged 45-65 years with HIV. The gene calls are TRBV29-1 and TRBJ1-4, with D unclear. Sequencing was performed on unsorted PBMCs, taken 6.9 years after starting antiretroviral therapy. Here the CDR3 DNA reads TGCAGCGTTGAAGATCTAAGGGAGCGGGAAAAACTGTTTTTT. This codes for CSVEDLREREKLFF.